This entry lists 9 T cell receptor beta chains sequenced from one sample in a study of blood T cell repertoires in COVID-19. TCRdb's table, derived via immunoSEQ multiplex PCR, lists solely in-frame clones and lacks some. This table holds 150,000 to 200,000 clones, roughly 78% found once. Material: peripheral blood. These receptors originate from a woman aged 80 or over with active or convalescent COVID-19.

This clone was found a few times. The V call is TRBV6-5, the J call TRBJ1-2; 10 nucleotides match TRBD1. Germline loops: CDR1 MNHEY, CDR2 SVGAGI. The CDR3 length is 15 residues. Trimming at V came to 7 bases and at J to 4 bases, leaving 9 bases not matched to a gene. For the CDR3, the DNA is TGTGCCAGCATCAGGACAGGGGGAGGGGGCTATGGCTACACCTTC. Its translation is CASIRTGGGGYGYTF.

The V gene is TRBV27, the J gene TRBJ2-7, with D perhaps matching TRBD1 (5 bases). The CDR3 is made up of 14 amino acids. Germline lookup yields CDR1 MNHEY and CDR2 SMNVEV (reference sequence). Trimming left V 5 bases short and J 7 bases short, with 18 bases between. The chain's CDR3 is CASSPLGAQAEQYF. The CDR3 bases are TGTGCCAGCAGTCCGCTAGGGGCCCAGGCGGAGCAGTACTTC.

V gene TRBV2 combines with J gene TRBJ1-1; 8 bases fit TRBD1. V trimming: 6 bases; J trimming: 2 bases; junction bases outside the gene matches: 5. The CDR3 has 14 amino acids. The germline CDR1 and CDR2 sequences are SNHLY and FYNNEI. Here the CDR3 reads CASRATGGNTEAFF. DNA for the CDR3: TGTGCCAGCAGGGCAACAGGGGGAAACACTGAAGCTTTCTTT.

The rearrangement uses TRBV2 and TRBJ2-5; TRBD2 agrees at 8 bases. V dropped 7 bases and J dropped 2; count of bases not matched to a gene: 15. From germline, CDR1 is SNHLY and CDR2 FYNNEI. The CDR3 spans 17 residues. CDR3 DNA: TGTGCCAGCACGGGGGGGGACACTTTCCACACACAAGAGACCCAGTACTTC. Translated, it gives CASTGGDTFHTQETQYF.

CDR3 in amino acids: CASSFNDLLNSPLHF. In DNA form, the CDR3 reads TGTGCCAGCAGTTTTAACGACCTACTAAATTCACCCCTCCACTTT. This chain connects TRBV27 to TRBJ1-6; D not resolved. The CDR3 spans 15 residues. Trimming stripped 3 bases from V and 7 bases from J, with 13 bases between. Germline CDR1 is MNHEY and CDR2 is SMNVEV (reference sequence).

This chain joins TRBV5-6 and TRBJ2-3; D ambiguous. V shed 0 bases and J shed 5 bases, with 7 bases lying between them. Germline V gene lookup returns CDR1 SGHDT and CDR2 YYEEEE. The CDR3 spans 13 residues. The CDR3: CASSLATGDTQYF. The DNA of the CDR3 is TGTGCCAGCAGCTTGGCCACCGGAGATACGCAGTATTTT.

V is TRBV3-1 (or the pseudogene TRBV3-2) and J is TRBJ2-3; 11 nucleotides agree with TRBD2. The trim removed 4 bases at V and 6 bases at J, leaving 9 bases unmatched. The CDR3 is 16 residues long. Germline lookup yields CDR1 LGHDT and CDR2 YNNKEL (reference sequence). The CDR3 region is CASSLRTSGGGDTQYF. The DNA for the CDR3 is TGTGCCAGCAGCCTTAGAACTAGCGGGGGCGGGGATACGCAGTATTTT.

The chain joins TRBV11-3 to TRBJ2-1; 7 nucleotides agree with TRBD1. The CDR3 consists of 15 residues. The germline gives CDR1 SGHNT, CDR2 YENEEA. The junction had 7 bases not matched to a gene; V was cut back by 0 bases and J by 8 bases. CDR3 sequence: CASSLEGGAIDEQFF. As DNA, the CDR3 is TGTGCCAGCAGCTTAGAAGGGGGCGCAATCGATGAGCAGTTCTTC.

CDR3 sequence reads: CASSTSMGQVHSGNTIYF. DNA for the CDR3: TGTGCCAGCAGCACCTCAATGGGACAGGTTCACTCTGGAAACACCATATATTTT. The rearrangement uses TRBV21-1 and TRBJ1-3; TRBD1, the table's D call, lacks a check against the DNA. TRBV21-1 is termed a pseudogene. This CDR3 contains 18 residues.